The 20 T cell receptor beta chains below were found in one sample sequenced in a study of blood T cell repertoires in COVID-19. Method: immunoSEQ multiplex PCR; TCRdb's copy keeps in-frame clones and lacks some. The sample has about 100,000 clones, around four fifths seen once. The sequencing input was peripheral blood. The receptors were gathered from a man aged 55 to 70 with acute or convalescent COVID-19.

The chain employs TRBV5-3 and TRBJ2-6, with a tentative D call TRBD1 (6 bases). Being an ORF, TRBV5-3 has a function that is uncertain. Between the trimmed V and J ends, which lost 0 bases and 4 bases, there was a span of 11 bases. The CDR3 runs to 16 residues. DNA for the CDR3: TGTGCCAGAAGCTTGGATGGGGGCAAAGGGGCCAACGTCCTGACTTTC. Translating gives CARSLDGGKGANVLTF.

This sequence joins TRBV19 and TRBJ2-7, with a tentative D call TRBD2 (5 bases). The CDR3 consists of 14 residues. Germline V gives CDR1 LNHDA, CDR2 SQIVND (reference sequence). Trimming removed 4 bases from V and 0 bases from J, with 10 bases in between. The CDR3 coding sequence is TGTGCCAGTAGTAGCGGGTCCCCCTCCTACGAGCAGTACTTC. Protein product: CASSSGSPSYEQYF.

The chain links TRBV7-2 to TRBJ2-1, with TRBD2 as a possible D gene (5 bases). Trimming took 10 bases from V and 0 from J, leaving 10 bases between them. CDR1 and CDR2 from the germline V gene are SGHTA and FQGNSA. The CDR3 extends over 13 amino acids. CDR3 coding DNA: TGTGCCATCATACGGGACTCCTACAATGAGCAGTTCTTC. This gives the protein CAIIRDSYNEQFF.

This clone has only a few counts. This sequence joins TRBV5-6 and TRBJ2-1; TRBD1 agrees at 8 bases. Germline CDR1 SGHDT, CDR2 YYEEEE. The CDR3 has 15 amino acids. V lost 2 bases and J lost 7; bases outside the gene matches: 8. CDR3 DNA sequence: TGTGCCAGCAGCTTCGGACAGGGAGTTTTGAATGAGCAGTTCTTC. Translation gives CASSFGQGVLNEQFF.

V is TRBV25-1 and J is TRBJ1-1; 7 bases match TRBD1. This CDR3 spans 15 amino acids. Germline V gene lookup returns CDR1 MGHDK and CDR2 SYGVNS. V lost 1 base to trimming and J lost 4 bases; unmatched junction nucleotides: 6. CDR3 in DNA: TGTGCCAGCAGTGAATTCAGGGGGGTGGGCACTGAAGCTTTCTTT. Encoded protein: CASSEFRGVGTEAFF.

This sequence joins TRBV10-3 and TRBJ2-5; no clear D. The CDR3 runs 15 residues. Germline CDR1 and CDR2: ENHRY and SYGVKD. Trimming left V 2 bases short and J 1 base short, with 11 bases between. Here the CDR3 reads CAISEKQQSQETQYF. DNA for the CDR3: TGTGCCATCAGTGAGAAACAGCAGAGCCAAGAGACCCAGTACTTC.

The chain uses TRBV28 and TRBJ2-5; 12 nucleotides line up with TRBD2. The CDR3 length is 17 residues. With V trimmed by 2 bases and J by 5 bases, 9 bases remained unmatched. CDR1 is MDHEN and CDR2 is SYDVKM in the germline V gene. The CDR3 loop reads CASSLRLSSGRAETQYF. The CDR3 region has the DNA TGTGCCAGCAGTTTACGGCTATCTAGCGGGAGGGCGGAGACCCAGTACTTC. Full variable domain (outside the CDR3, taken from reference TRBV28 and TRBJ2-5): DVKVTQSSRYLVKRTGEKVFLECVQDMDHENMFWYRQDPGLGLRLIYFSYDVKMKEKGDIPEGYSVSREKKERFSLILESASTNQTSMYLCASSLRLSSGRAETQYFGPGTRLLVL.

The rearrangement joins TRBV7-2 to TRBJ2-3; D call uncertain. V was cut by 5 bases and J by 3 bases, with 6 bases left in between. The CDR3 runs 12 residues. Germline-derived CDR1 and CDR2 are SGHTA and FQGNSA. In nucleotides, the CDR3 is TGTGCCAGCAGCCCGTCGACAGATACGCAGTATTTT. Its translation is CASSPSTDTQYF.

The rearrangement joins TRBV5-1 to TRBJ2-4, with D unclear. V lost 0 bases and J 0 bases, leaving 13 bases between the germline ends. The germline gives CDR1 SGHRS, CDR2 YFSETQ. This CDR3 is 17 amino acids long. As DNA, the CDR3 is TGCGCCAGCAGCTTGGAGGCCTTACTAATAGCCAAAAACATTCAGTACTTC. Protein sequence: CASSLEALLIAKNIQYF. Combining the CDR3 with reference TRBV5-1 and TRBJ2-4 gives the whole variable domain KAGVTQTPRYLIKTRGQQVTLSCSPISGHRSVSWYQQTPGQGLQFLFEYFSETQRNKGNFPGRFSGRQFSNSRSEMNVSTLELGDSALYLCASSLEALLIAKNIQYFGAGTRLSVL.

J is TRBJ2-7 and V is TRBV20-1; TRBD2 agrees at 7 bases. With 5 bases clipped from V and 7 bases from J, the junction kept 5 bases outside the gene matches. Germline V gene data show CDR1 as DFQATT and CDR2 as SNEGSKA (reference sequence). The CDR3 has 11 residues. The CDR3 DNA reads as TGCAGTGCTTCTCTGGGAGGGGAGCAGTACTTC. Protein product: CSASLGGEQYF.

The chain carries TRBV6-6 and TRBJ1-6, with 9 bases identical to TRBD1. This CDR3 region has 17 residues. Germline V CDR1 and CDR2: MNHNY, SVGAGI (reference sequence). Trimming at V came to 5 bases and at J to 7 bases, leaving 12 bases not matched to a gene. The CDR3 protein is CASSQPGQGRRNSPLHF. As DNA, the CDR3 is TGTGCCAGCAGTCAACCGGGACAGGGTAGGAGGAATTCACCCCTCCACTTT.

The rearrangement joins TRBV5-4 to TRBJ1-4; D might be TRBD1 (6 bases). Germline CDR1 and CDR2: SGHNT and YYREEE (reference sequence). The CDR3 runs to 15 residues. V gave up 4 bases and J gave up 1 base, with 11 bases separating them. DNA for the CDR3: TGTGCCAGCAGCCAGACCAGGGGAACTAATGAAAAACTGTTTTTT. Residues: CASSQTRGTNEKLFF.

V is TRBV5-1 and J is TRBJ1-1, with 12 bases that match TRBD1. CDR3 length: 15 residues. Germline assignment: CDR1 SGHRS and CDR2 YFSETQ. Losses at the gene ends were 4 bases for V and 3 bases for J; bases not matched to a gene: 4. In nucleotides, the CDR3 is TGCGCCAGCAGCGGGACAGGGGGCCTCGACACTGAAGCTTTCTTT. Its protein is CASSGTGGLDTEAFF.

J is TRBJ2-7 and V is TRBV23-1; 7 nucleotides agree with TRBD1. TRBV23-1 is an open reading frame, and its role is uncertain. With 9 bases clipped from V and 3 bases from J, the junction kept 2 bases outside the gene matches. CDR3 size: 11 residues. This CDR3 is CARGGNYEQYF. CDR3 nucleotides: TGCGCCAGAGGGGGCAACTACGAGCAGTACTTC.

V is TRBV5-6 and J is TRBJ1-4; D ambiguous. V was shortened by 2 bases and J by 1 base, with 12 bases between the two germline ends. This CDR3 spans 16 amino acids. Germline CDR1 is SGHDT and CDR2 is YYEEEE. DNA for the CDR3: TGTGCCAGCAGCTTTGTTGGAGGCCAAACTAATGAAAAACTGTTTTTT. Its translation is CASSFVGGQTNEKLFF.

J is TRBJ1-4 and V is TRBV7-9; 7 bases match TRBD1. CDR3 size: 14 residues. Trimming cost V 1 base and J 4 bases; bases outside gene matches: 0. Germline values: CDR1 SEHNR, CDR2 FQNEAQ (reference sequence). The CDR3 DNA is TGTGCCAGCAGCTTAGACAGGGGTAATGAAAAACTGTTTTTT. It translates to CASSLDRGNEKLFF.

This chain links TRBV5-6 with TRBJ2-6; perhaps TRBD1 as D (5 bases). The V end lost 4 bases, the J end lost 4 bases, and 18 bases lay between the germline ends. There are 17 residues in the CDR3. Germline-derived CDR1 and CDR2 are SGHDT and YYEEEE. This CDR3 reads CASSPDSSHLGANVLTF. Written as DNA, the CDR3 is TGTGCCAGCAGCCCTGACAGTTCCCACTTAGGGGCCAACGTCCTGACTTTC.

This chain connects TRBV28 to TRBJ1-1; possibly TRBD1 for D (6 bases). The V gene's germline CDR1 is MDHEN and CDR2 SYDVKM. V was shortened by 7 bases and J by 3 bases, with 12 bases between the two germline ends. The length of the CDR3 is 13 residues. CDR3 sequence reads: CASIQDRYTEAFF. The DNA of the CDR3 is TGTGCCAGCATACAGGACAGATACACTGAAGCTTTCTTT.

The chain recombines TRBV6-2 or TRBV6-3 with TRBJ2-6; D possibly corresponds to TRBD2 (6 bases). V was shortened by 2 bases and J by 8 bases, with 16 bases between the two germline ends. The CDR3 runs to 16 residues. Germline V CDR1 and CDR2: MNHEY, SVGEGT. CDR3 nucleotides: TGTGCCAGCAGTTACCCCCCGGGGGTCGGGCCCAACGTCCTGACTTTC. Translating it yields CASSYPPGVGPNVLTF.

This clone has a single count. This sequence joins TRBV20-1 and TRBJ2-7; D unresolved. With 3 bases removed from V and 0 bases from J, the gap between germline ends came to 9 bases. Germline V lookup: CDR1 DFQATT, CDR2 SNEGSKA (reference sequence). The length of the CDR3 is 13 residues. The CDR3 sequence: CSASGQNSYEQYF. CDR3 nucleotides: TGCAGTGCTAGTGGGCAGAACTCCTACGAGCAGTACTTC.